There are a few counts of the clone carrying this T cell receptor beta chain. The table came from immunoSEQ multiplex PCR; TCRdb's copy has only in-frame clones and leaves some out. The sample yields some 21,000 clones, 25% to 35% seen once. The data were obtained in a study of graft-versus-host responses after intestinal transplantation. Study details: Recipients were given multivisceral, liver-intestinal, or isolated intestinal transplants. All recipients got anti-thymocyte globulin induction, then tacrolimus and steroids for 3 to 4 years. Study-wide findings and caveats: Present in recipient marrow, GvH clones included some that appeared first in ileum or blood.

Around 200,000 CFSE-labeled responder cells were plated with around 200,000 irradiated, violet-dye-labeled stimulator cells. After the reaction, the investigators sorted the proliferating CFSE-low CD3+CD4+ and CD3+CD8+ responders. Trimming pared 2 bases from V and 5 bases from J, leaving 20 bases between. Looked up from germline, CDR1 is SGHNT and CDR2 is YYREEE (reference sequence). The CDR3 runs 17 residues. This chain uses TRBV5-4 with TRBJ2-1; the D gene is possibly TRBD1 (5 bases). Here the sequenced sample was alloreactive CD8+ T cells from a mixed lymphocyte reaction culture, taken before intestinal transplant. Indicated subset: CFSE-low proliferating T cells sorted from approximately 6-day pre-transplant mixed lymphocyte reaction (GvH or HvG direction). This receptor was taken from a human patient who received an intestinal transplant. CDR3 DNA sequence: TGTGCCAGCAGCTTATATCAGGGTCCCAGATTTGACAATGAGCAGTTCTTC. It is translated as CASSLYQGPRFDNEQFF.